Included here is one T cell receptor beta chain sequence, with context. Its antigen is as yet unknown. This entry comes from a study of identical twins. One entry per CDR3 protein, called by TCRdb with MiXCR from the 5' RACE reads. In the table there are some 560,000 distinct CDR3 sequences, approximately 9.6% of which are singletons. Study outcomes and limitations: Reduced insertions were recorded for abundant cord blood beta clonotypes, with no such pattern in memory repertoires. Modelling underestimated the level of out-of-frame TCR alpha sharing observed in monozygotic twins.

The sample also formed part of further work on yellow fever vaccine responses in identical twins.

This sequence was found in a woman aged 18-29 years in good health. Specimen: PBMCs.

This CDR3 reads CASSGYRETQYF. Written as DNA, the CDR3 is TGTGCCAGCAGCGGTTATCGAGAGACCCAGTACTTC. This chain links TRBV7-2 with TRBJ2-5; D is unclear. Trimming left V 5 bases short and J 4 bases short, with 8 bases between. This CDR3 has 12 residues. CDR1 is SGHTA and CDR2 is FQGNSA in the germline V gene.